A single sample gave rise to the 2 T cell receptor beta chains below, sequenced in a study of regulatory T cells in long-lasting Graves disease. CDR3-region Arm-PCR and iRepertoire HTBI primers produced the TCR beta libraries. TCRdb fed the multiplex PCR reads into MiXCR, producing one record per CDR3 protein. This table has roughly 380,000 distinct CDR3 sequences, roughly 15% appearing once. The time point here: newly diagnosed GD, antithyroid drugs for less than 3 months. Extracted PBMC RNA gave rise to the TCR library. The sample in question was peripheral blood mononuclear cells (PBMCs), obtained at new diagnosis, from a patient treated with antithyroid drugs. The receptors here all came from a female donor with Graves disease.

This clonotype was seen repeatedly, ten times or more. The chain links TRBV7-9 to TRBJ1-1; no reliable D call. From germline, CDR1 is SEHNR and CDR2 FQNEAQ (reference sequence). The CDR3 covers 11 residues. Trimming left V 6 bases short and J 8 bases short, with 10 bases between. In DNA form, the CDR3 reads TGTGCCAGCAGAAACGGAGGGGAAGCTTTCTTT. This sequence encodes CASRNGGEAFF.

This rearrangement joins TRBV7-3 to TRBJ2-3; 8 bases are shared with TRBD1. Germline V gene sequence: CDR1 SGHTA, CDR2 FQGTGA. The CDR3 extends over 15 amino acids. Trimming took 5 bases from V and 1 from J; bases not matched to a gene: 5. The CDR3 DNA follows: TGTGCCAGCAGCCAGGGGGGACAGGGCACAGATACGCAGTATTTT. This translates into CASSQGGQGTDTQYF.